The rows below give T cell receptor beta chains drawn from one sample of a study of response to subunit inactivated influenza vaccine. Via MiXCR, TCRdb re-called the RT-PCR reads, giving one row per CDR3 protein. The table shows about 520,000 distinct CDR3 sequences, with around 7.9% occurring only once. The starting material was PBMCs from blood, obtained less than 25 months after vaccination. The receptor set was obtained from a man between 50 and 75 years old who received an inactivated influenza vaccine. The CDR3 runs from the conserved cysteine through the conserved F or W. D genes are given only for firm matches. Rows give clone size only sometimes, using once, few, many, or a class for an expanded clone.

clone size	CDR3 length	V gene	D gene	J gene	CDR3 DNA	CDR3 protein
many	15	TRBV5-1	TRBD1	TRBJ2-7	TGCGCCAGCAGGGCCGGGACAGGGGTTCTCTACGAGCAGTACTTC	CASRAGTGVLYEQYF
NA	19	TRBV20-1	NA	TRBJ2-1	TGCAGTGCTAGAGGAGACGCTTCCGCAGGCGGTCTTATTACGGGTGAGCAGTTCTTC	CSARGDASAGGLITGEQFF
many	12	TRBV7-8	NA	TRBJ2-7	TGTGCCAGCAGCTTAGGTCCGGGCGAGCAGTACTTC	CASSLGPGEQYF
many	16	TRBV7-2	NA	TRBJ2-3	TGTGCCAGCAGCCCCGGGGGCAGGGGCCTCACAGATACGCAGTATTTT	CASSPGGRGLTDTQYF
NA	17	TRBV4-3	TRBD1	TRBJ2-2	TGCGCCAGCAGCCAAAGCAGGGACAGCGGCAACACCGGGGAGCTGTTTTTT	CASSQSRDSGNTGELFF
NA	16	TRBV6-2/TRBV6-3	NA	TRBJ2-1	TGTGCCAGCAGACCTATCGGGGTAGGCCATTACAATGAGCAGTTCTTC	CASRPIGVGHYNEQFF
NA	16	TRBV12-2	NA	TRBJ2-1	TGTGCAAGTCGCTTCAGTTATACTAGCGGGAGCCCTGAGCAGTTCTTC	CASRFSYTSGSPEQFF
many	14	TRBV27	NA	TRBJ2-3	TGTGCCAGCATGAGGGAACCGAGCACAGATACGCAGTATTTT	CASMREPSTDTQYF
many	13	TRBV18	TRBD1	TRBJ2-1	TGTGCCAGCTCGCGACAGGGGGCCTATGAGCAGTTCTTC	CASSRQGAYEQFF
few	14	TRBV6-5	NA	TRBJ1-6	TGTGCCAGCAGTTACGGGGAATATAATTCACCCCTCCACTTT	CASSYGEYNSPLHF
few	15	TRBV20-1	NA	TRBJ2-5	TGCAGTGCTAGAGACCGACTAGGGGTGGAGGAGACCCAGTACTTC	CSARDRLGVEETQYF
few	14	TRBV6-5	NA	TRBJ2-5	TGTGCCAGCAGTTACTCGGGGCTAGAAGAGACCCAGTACTTC	CASSYSGLEETQYF
many	16	TRBV20-1	TRBD2	TRBJ2-5	TGCAGTGCTAACCCGACGGCTAGCGGGAGAGGCGAGACCCAGTACTTC	CSANPTASGRGETQYF
NA	12	TRBV19	NA	TRBJ2-5	TGTGCCAGTAGTATCGCCGGGGAGACCCAGTACTTC	CASSIAGETQYF
NA	15	TRBV3-1	NA	TRBJ2-7	TGTGCCAGCAGCCTCCAGGGATTGGCGGTCAACGAGCAGTACTTC	CASSLQGLAVNEQYF
few	15	TRBV6-1	NA	TRBJ2-7	TGTGCCAGCAGTCCCCACGGCGAAGGGTCCTACGAGCAGTACTTC	CASSPHGEGSYEQYF
NA	14	TRBV28	NA	TRBJ1-1	TGTGCCAGCACGGCGGAGATTATGAACACTGAAGCTTTCTTT	CASTAEIMNTEAFF
many	15	TRBV10-3	NA	TRBJ1-4	TGTGCCATCAGTGGAAGTGTGGGGACGAATGAAAAACTGTTTTTT	CAISGSVGTNEKLFF
many	15	TRBV12-3/TRBV12-4	TRBD1	TRBJ1-6	TGTGCCAGCAGAGGACAGGTCTTGGGTTTTTCACCCCTCCACTTT	CASRGQVLGFSPLHF
many	14	TRBV7-2	NA	TRBJ2-7	TGTGCCAGCAGCTTAGGTTGGCGGGACTACGAGCAGTACTTC	CASSLGWRDYEQYF
many	16	TRBV6-5	TRBD1	TRBJ1-3	TGTGCCAGCAGTTACTCTTTGACAGGGACTGGAAACACCATATATTTT	CASSYSLTGTGNTIYF
NA	15	TRBV3-1	NA	TRBJ1-2	TGTGCCAGCAGCCCAACGACAGGAACTAACTATGGCTACACCTTC	CASSPTTGTNYGYTF